The present entry profiles one TCR beta chain with its context. Some clones are missing from TCRdb's copy, which holds only in-frame ones; the method was immunoSEQ multiplex PCR. The table has approximately 70,000 clones, roughly 87% seen once. This entry is derived from a study of blood T cell repertoires in COVID-19. For the study at large: Whether acute or convalescent, the COVID-19 samples came from the United States, Italy and Spain.

With 2 bases removed from V and 1 base from J, the gap between germline ends came to 11 bases. The length of the CDR3 is 15 residues. Germline values: CDR1 MGHDK, CDR2 SYGVNS. This chain links TRBV25-1 with TRBJ1-1, with no clear D. The sequence was obtained from a man aged 45 to 65 with active COVID-19. The sequenced sample consisted of peripheral blood. This CDR3 reads CASSERGRSNTEAFF. The CDR3 DNA is TGTGCCAGCAGTGAAAGAGGGAGGTCGAACACTGAAGCTTTCTTT.